The 20 T cell receptor beta chains given below trace back to one sample, sequenced in a study of T cell responses to AZD1222 COVID-19 vaccine. Sequencing was performed with immunoSEQ multiplex PCR; in TCRdb, only in-frame clones are kept and a portion is missing. The sample has around 140,000 clones, more than 70% seen once. Here the sequenced sample was peripheral blood, taken 28 days after the second AZD1222 dose. The receptors shown here come from an adult who received the AZD1222 COVID-19 vaccine.

The V call is TRBV19, the J call TRBJ2-7, with no clear D. The germline gives CDR1 LNHDA, CDR2 SQIVND (reference sequence). Trimming cost V 1 base and J 2 bases, with 12 bases left between them. CDR3 length: 15 amino acids. The CDR3 reads CASSIVGATPYEQYF. CDR3 coding DNA: TGTGCCAGTAGTATAGTCGGAGCTACGCCCTACGAGCAGTACTTC.

The rearrangement links TRBV3-1 (or the pseudogene TRBV3-2) to TRBJ2-3; D is uncertain. From germline, CDR1 is LGHDT and CDR2 YNNKEL (reference sequence). The V and J ends lost 5 bases and 1 base respectively, with 7 bases between them. The CDR3 contains 13 residues. As DNA, the CDR3 is TGTGCCAGCAGCAACCGAGGCACAGATACGCAGTATTTT. Amino acids: CASSNRGTDTQYF.

Comment on this clone: The sample holds other DNA sequences that translate to the same CDR3. The J gene is TRBJ1-5, the V gene TRBV9; D may be TRBD1 (6 bases). Trimming cost V 5 bases and J 0 bases, with 9 bases left between them. This CDR3 contains 14 residues. The germline V gene has CDR1 SGDLS and CDR2 YYNGEE. The CDR3 DNA sequence: TGTGCCAGCAGTCGGGGGGCTAGCAATCAGCCCCAGCATTTT. Its translation: CASSRGASNQPQHF.

This chain uses TRBV6-2 or TRBV6-3 with TRBJ2-7; 11 bases map to TRBD2. Germline CDR1 reads MNHEY; CDR2 reads SVGEGT. The trim removed 2 bases at V and 9 bases at J, leaving 9 bases unmatched. CDR3 length equals 15 residues. The DNA of the CDR3 is TGTGCCAGCAGTTACCCTAGTGGACTAGCGGGCTGGCAGTACTTC. Translated: CASSYPSGLAGWQYF.

The J gene is TRBJ2-1, the V gene TRBV5-4; 9 bases agree with TRBD1. V lost 4 bases to trimming and J lost 4 bases; unmatched junction nucleotides: 3. CDR1 is SGHNT, CDR2 YYREEE, per germline (reference sequence). There are 14 residues in the CDR3. The CDR3 loop is CASSRQGDYNEQFF. DNA for the CDR3: TGTGCCAGCAGCCGACAGGGGGATTACAATGAGCAGTTCTTC. The entire variable domain, with the rest obtained from reference TRBV5-4 and TRBJ2-1, is as follows: ETGVTQSPTHLIKTRGQQVTLRCSSQSGHNTVSWYQQALGQGPQFIFQYYREEENGRGNFPPRFSGLQFPNYSSELNVNALELDDSALYLCASSRQGDYNEQFFGPGTRLTVL.

CDR3 DNA sequence: TGTGCCAGTAACACAGGGATCTATGGCTACACCTTC. It encodes CASNTGIYGYTF. This sequence joins TRBV19 and TRBJ1-2; maybe TRBD1 (6 bases). The CDR3 has 12 amino acids. Germline V gives CDR1 LNHDA, CDR2 SQIVND (reference sequence). V was pared by 7 bases and J by 4 bases, with 10 bases between.

V usage is TRBV7-8 and J usage is TRBJ2-4; D possibly corresponds to TRBD2 (5 bases). V was cut by 5 bases and J by 1 base, with 15 bases left in between. This CDR3 contains 16 residues. Germline lookup yields CDR1 SGHVS and CDR2 FQNEAQ. CDR3 coding DNA: TGTGCCAGCAGCCTCCGGATCTCGGGGGCCAAAAACATTCAGTACTTC. Translated: CASSLRISGAKNIQYF. Drawing the rest from reference TRBV7-8 and TRBJ2-4, the complete variable domain is GAGVSQSPRYKVAKRGQDVALRCDPISGHVSLFWYQQALGQGPEFLTYFQNEAQLDKSGLPSDRFFAERPEGSVSTLKIQRTQQEDSAVYLCASSLRISGAKNIQYFGAGTRLSVL.

The chain couples TRBV15 to TRBJ1-1; TRBD1 matches 7 bases. Trimming removed 3 bases from V and 1 base from J; junction bases left unmatched: 8. This CDR3 is 16 amino acids long. CDR1 and CDR2 from the germline V gene are LNHNV and YYDKDF (reference sequence). The CDR3 here is CATSRGQTLSNTEAFF. CDR3 sequence (DNA): TGTGCCACCAGCAGGGGACAGACCTTATCGAACACTGAAGCTTTCTTT.

V gene TRBV5-1 combines with J gene TRBJ2-2, with 10 bases that match TRBD1. The V gene end was trimmed by 0 bases and the J gene end by 1 base; junction bases not matched to a gene: 0. Germline-derived CDR1 and CDR2 are SGHRS and YFSETQ. This CDR3 has 16 amino acids. CDR3 sequence reads: CASSLGDRGNTGELFF. For the CDR3, the DNA is TGCGCCAGCAGCTTGGGGGACAGGGGGAACACCGGGGAGCTGTTTTTT.

V and J are TRBV20-1 and TRBJ2-3; D not certain. The length of the CDR3 is 10 residues. The germline gives CDR1 DFQATT, CDR2 SNEGSKA (reference sequence). Between the trimmed V and J ends, which lost 3 bases and 6 bases, there was a span of 4 bases. The CDR3 is CSASWDTQYF. The CDR3 bases are TGCAGTGCTAGCTGGGATACGCAGTATTTT.

This clone was detected once. This chain uses TRBV7-9 with TRBJ1-1; D possibly corresponds to TRBD1 (5 bases). V shed 1 base and J shed 6 bases, with 12 bases lying between them. The CDR3 consists of 14 residues. The germline CDR1 and CDR2 sequences are SEHNR and FQNEAQ (reference sequence). The CDR3 is CASSLGGGDAEAFF. CDR3 coding DNA: TGTGCCAGCAGCTTAGGTGGAGGGGACGCTGAAGCTTTCTTT.

This clone appeared once. The chain combines TRBV27 with TRBJ1-2; unclear D gene. This CDR3 has 13 amino acids. Germline CDR1 and CDR2: MNHEY and SMNVEV (reference sequence). Deletions cut 9 bases from V and 5 bases from J, with 16 bases between. CDR3 loop: CASAGLKWYGYTF. CDR3 nucleotide sequence: TGTGCCAGTGCCGGACTTAAGTGGTATGGCTACACCTTC.

This clone was recorded only once. V is TRBV28 and J is TRBJ2-3; 11 bases fit TRBD2. J gave up 2 bases and V 6 bases, and 10 bases lay outside the gene matches. Germline V CDR1 and CDR2: MDHEN, SYDVKM. This CDR3 comprises 17 residues. CDR3 sequence reads: CASSSLAGGPDTDTQYF. The CDR3 DNA is TGTGCCAGCAGCTCTTTAGCGGGAGGGCCAGACACAGATACGCAGTATTTT.

The chain uses TRBV4-1 and TRBJ1-1, with D hard to call. Germline lookup yields CDR1 MGHRA and CDR2 YSYEKL. V was pared by 0 bases and J by 0 bases, with 11 bases between. This CDR3 spans 16 amino acids. CDR3: CASSQDPGGMNTEAFF. CDR3 DNA sequence: TGCGCCAGCAGCCAAGACCCGGGAGGCATGAACACTGAAGCTTTCTTT.

This sequence joins TRBV7-2 and TRBJ1-4; 8 nucleotides align to TRBD1. Germline trimming cut 1 base from V and 8 bases from J; bases unmatched to any gene: 0. CDR1 is SGHTA and CDR2 is FQGNSA in the germline V gene. The CDR3 length is 13 residues. CDR3 nucleotides: TGTGCCAGCAGCTTAGGGACAGGGGAAAAACTGTTTTTT. This gives the protein CASSLGTGEKLFF.

For this clone: Other nucleotide sequences in the sample specify the same CDR3. The chain carries TRBV19 and TRBJ1-5; D gene uncertain. The CDR3 extends over 13 amino acids. The V and J ends lost 1 base and 2 bases respectively, with 3 bases between them. The germline V gene has CDR1 LNHDA and CDR2 SQIVND (reference sequence). The CDR3 DNA reads as TGTGCCAGTAGTATAGGAGGCAATCAGCCCCAGCATTTT. Encoded protein: CASSIGGNQPQHF.

V usage is TRBV2 and J usage is TRBJ2-7; unclear D gene. The germline V gene has CDR1 SNHLY and CDR2 FYNNEI. CDR3 size: 15 residues. V lost 7 bases to trimming and J lost 0 bases, with 16 bases between them. CDR3 region: CASTSSPRSSYEQYF. The DNA for the CDR3 is TGTGCCAGCACCTCGTCGCCAAGGAGCTCCTACGAGCAGTACTTC. Full variable domain (remainder filled in from reference TRBV2 and TRBJ2-7): EPEVTQTPSHQVTQMGQEVILRCVPISNHLYFYWYRQILGQKVEFLVSFYNNEISEKSEIFDDQFSVERPDGSNFTLKIRSTKLEDSAMYFCASTSSPRSSYEQYFGPGTRLTVT.

V and J are TRBV7-2 and TRBJ1-3; D is undetermined. The CDR3 spans 16 residues. Germline V gene data show CDR1 as SGHTA and CDR2 as FQGNSA. Between the trimmed V and J ends, which lost 1 base and 4 bases, there was a span of 14 bases. The chain's CDR3 is CASSLDSGWLGNTIYF. The CDR3 nucleotides are TGTGCCAGCAGCTTAGATTCGGGTTGGCTCGGAAACACCATATATTTT.

The gene calls are TRBV27 and TRBJ1-4; the D is unclear. The ends were cut back, 6 bases at V and 4 bases at J, with 12 bases in the middle. CDR1 MNHEY and CDR2 SMNVEV come from the germline V gene (reference sequence). The CDR3 length is 14 residues. The chain's CDR3 is CASSTGPLNEKLFF. The CDR3 bases are TGTGCCAGCAGCACCGGGCCCCTTAATGAAAAACTGTTTTTT.

The chain joins TRBV28 to TRBJ2-2, with no clear D. Germline V CDR1 and CDR2: MDHEN, SYDVKM. This CDR3 comprises 14 residues. V lost 5 bases and J 7 bases, leaving 14 bases between the germline ends. Here the CDR3 reads CASSIILVGGELFF. DNA for the CDR3: TGTGCCAGCAGTATTATATTGGTAGGCGGGGAGCTGTTTTTT.